A selection of T cell receptor beta chains follows, all from one sample in a study of CD8+ T cells in alopecia areata. Produced via immunoSEQ multiplex PCR; TCRdb's table is partial and in-frame only. The sample has about 200,000 clones, around 66% seen once; the top ten hold roughly 4.2%. The sample here was CD4+ T cells sorted from blood, taken at week 4, from a patient treated with tofacitinib. The source is a human donor with alopecia areata. The CDR3 runs from the conserved cysteine through the conserved F or W. The D gene is left open where the match is weak. Size is stated for part of the rows, as once, few or many counts, or as a class when the clone is expanded.

clone size: NA; J gene: TRBJ2-5; D gene: TRBD2; V gene: TRBV5-1; CDR3 protein: CASSAGTSADPSQETQYF; CDR3 DNA: TGCGCCAGCAGCGCCGGGACTAGCGCTGATCCCTCACAAGAGACCCAGTACTTC
clone size: NA; J gene: TRBJ2-5; D gene: NA; V gene: TRBV19; CDR3 protein: CASSRTQVTETQYF; CDR3 DNA: TGTGCCAGTAGTCGTACGCAAGTGACGGAGACCCAGTACTTC
clone size: NA; J gene: TRBJ1-5; D gene: NA; V gene: TRBV7-9; CDR3 protein: CASSSTSDQPQHF; CDR3 DNA: TGTGCCAGCAGTTCAACTTCCGATCAGCCCCAGCATTTT
clone size: NA; J gene: TRBJ1-1; D gene: NA; V gene: TRBV30; CDR3 protein: CAWSLRGNTEAFF; CDR3 DNA: TGTGCCTGGAGTCTAAGGGGGAACACTGAAGCTTTCTTT
clone size: NA; J gene: TRBJ1-6; D gene: TRBD1; V gene: TRBV6-5; CDR3 protein: CASSSGGITYNSPLHF; CDR3 DNA: TGTGCCAGCAGTTCAGGGGGCATAACCTATAATTCACCCCTCCACTTT
clone size: NA; J gene: TRBJ2-5; D gene: NA; V gene: TRBV18; CDR3 protein: CASSRPQAQETQYF; CDR3 DNA: TGTGCCAGCTCACGGCCACAGGCCCAAGAGACCCAGTACTTC
clone size: few; J gene: TRBJ1-1; D gene: NA; V gene: TRBV29-1; CDR3 protein: CSVEGRNTEAFF; CDR3 DNA: TGCAGCGTTGAAGGCAGAAACACTGAAGCTTTCTTT
clone size: NA; J gene: TRBJ2-1; D gene: TRBD2; V gene: TRBV5-1; CDR3 protein: CASSLMGLAQNEQFF; CDR3 DNA: TGCGCCAGCAGCTTGATGGGACTAGCTCAAAATGAGCAGTTCTTC
clone size: NA; J gene: TRBJ1-2; D gene: NA; V gene: TRBV10-2; CDR3 protein: CASSESPGRTNYGYTF; CDR3 DNA: TGCGCCAGCAGTGAGTCCCCGGGACGGACTAACTATGGCTACACCTTC
clone size: NA; J gene: TRBJ1-2; D gene: NA; V gene: TRBV29-1; CDR3 protein: CGAVRQEVGYGYTF; CDR3 DNA: TGCGGAGCGGTCCGACAGGAGGTCGGCTATGGCTACACCTTC
clone size: NA; J gene: TRBJ1-2; D gene: NA; V gene: TRBV7-2; CDR3 protein: CASSLTGPSGYTF; CDR3 DNA: TGTGCCAGCAGCTTAACAGGACCAAGTGGCTACACCTTC
clone size: NA; J gene: TRBJ1-5; D gene: NA; V gene: TRBV29-1; CDR3 protein: CSVVDRTGQPQHF; CDR3 DNA: TGCAGCGTTGTAGATCGAACGGGGCAGCCCCAGCATTTT
clone size: NA; J gene: TRBJ2-3; D gene: NA; V gene: TRBV7-2; CDR3 protein: CASSQTVSGLTQYF; CDR3 DNA: TGTGCCAGCAGCCAAACGGTATCAGGGCTTACGCAGTATTTT
clone size: NA; J gene: TRBJ1-6; D gene: NA; V gene: TRBV14; CDR3 protein: CASSQGSRLNSPLHF; CDR3 DNA: TGTGCCAGCAGCCAAGGGTCCAGGCTAAATTCACCCCTCCACTTT
clone size: NA; J gene: TRBJ2-7; D gene: NA; V gene: TRBV7-9; CDR3 protein: CASSYQGGAEQYF; CDR3 DNA: TGTGCCAGCAGTTATCAGGGTGGGGCCGAGCAGTACTTC
clone size: NA; J gene: TRBJ2-7; D gene: NA; V gene: TRBV7-2; CDR3 protein: CASSLEGAGSHEQYF; CDR3 DNA: TGTGCCAGCAGCTTAGAGGGCGCAGGGAGCCACGAGCAGTACTTC
clone size: few; J gene: TRBJ2-5; D gene: TRBD1; V gene: TRBV29-1; CDR3 protein: CSGGQGWETQYF; CDR3 DNA: TGCAGCGGCGGACAGGGGTGGGAGACCCAGTACTTC
clone size: NA; J gene: TRBJ1-2; D gene: NA; V gene: TRBV23-1; CDR3 protein: CASSQSWRGTRDYGYTF; CDR3 DNA: TGCGCCAGCAGTCAATCCTGGAGGGGGACAAGGGATTATGGCTACACCTTC
clone size: few; J gene: TRBJ2-4; D gene: TRBD1; V gene: TRBV4-1; CDR3 protein: CASSQAESYRGRGDIQYF; CDR3 DNA: TGCGCCAGCAGCCAAGCAGAGTCATACAGGGGGCGGGGCGACATTCAGTACTTC
clone size: NA; J gene: TRBJ2-1; D gene: NA; V gene: TRBV20-1; CDR3 protein: CSARQINEQFF; CDR3 DNA: TGCAGTGCTAGACAGATCAATGAGCAGTTCTTC
clone size: NA; J gene: TRBJ1-2; D gene: NA; V gene: TRBV9; CDR3 protein: CASTGPSSYGYTF; CDR3 DNA: TGTGCCAGCACGGGGCCGTCTAGCTATGGCTACACCTTC
clone size: once; J gene: TRBJ2-6; D gene: NA; V gene: TRBV19; CDR3 protein: CASTLNGAGANVLTF; CDR3 DNA: TGTGCCAGTACCCTTAACGGGGCTGGGGCCAACGTCCTGACTTTC